This entry is about one T cell receptor beta chain. No antigen is known for it. Libraries were prepared by immunoSEQ multiplex PCR; TCRdb keeps only in-frame clonotypes and omits some of them. The sample yields around 21,000 clones, about half seen once. Treatment of the sample: 15 Gy SBRT to primary tumor, nephrectomy 4 weeks later. Nephrectomy followed 15 Gy stereotactic body radiation by 4 weeks. The CDR3 is made up of 15 amino acids. The V segment lost 5 bases and the J segment 6 bases; nucleotides outside the gene matches: 10. Germline CDR1 LGHNA, CDR2 YNFKEQ. The source of the sample is a study of radiation and T cells in renal cell carcinoma. Study-wide results and caveats: From baseline, blood top tumor clonotypes peaked at 2 weeks post-radiation.

This clonotype originated in a woman aged 45-60 years with renal cell carcinoma. V usage is TRBV4-2 and J usage is TRBJ2-7, with 10 nucleotides matching TRBD2. Sequencing used tumor tissue, obtained from a patient whose treatment included radiotherapy and nephrectomy. CDR3 residues: CASSLSFLAGAEQYF. The CDR3 nucleotides are TGTGCCAGCAGCTTGTCGTTTCTAGCGGGGGCCGAGCAGTACTTC.